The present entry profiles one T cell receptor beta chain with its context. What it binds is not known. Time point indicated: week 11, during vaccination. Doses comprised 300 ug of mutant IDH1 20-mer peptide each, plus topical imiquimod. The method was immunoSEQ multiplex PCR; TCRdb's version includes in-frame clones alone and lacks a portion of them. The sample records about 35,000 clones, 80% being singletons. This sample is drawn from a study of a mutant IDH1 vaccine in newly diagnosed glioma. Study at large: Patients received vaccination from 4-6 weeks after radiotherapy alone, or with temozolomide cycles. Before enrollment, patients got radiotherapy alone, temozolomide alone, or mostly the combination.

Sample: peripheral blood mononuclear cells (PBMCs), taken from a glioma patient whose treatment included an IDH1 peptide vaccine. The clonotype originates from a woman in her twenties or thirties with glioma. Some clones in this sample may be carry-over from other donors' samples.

The CDR3 is CASSVEGTGGGEDTQYF. The CDR3 DNA sequence: TGTGCCAGCAGCGTAGAAGGGACAGGGGGCGGTGAAGATACGCAGTATTTT. V and J are TRBV9 and TRBJ2-3; TRBD1 matches at 12 bases. This CDR3 is built from 17 residues. The germline CDR1 and CDR2 sequences are SGDLS and YYNGEE. The trim removed 0 bases at V and 5 bases at J, leaving 7 bases unmatched.